Listed below are T cell receptor beta chains from one sample, sequenced in a study of blood T cell repertoires in COVID-19. Measured with immunoSEQ multiplex PCR; TCRdb has only the in-frame clones, and not every one. Here the sample spans hundreds of thousands of clones, around 88% being singletons. Sequences were obtained from peripheral blood. The receptors were sampled from a woman aged 30 to 39 who had recovered from COVID-19. CDR3s include the opening cysteine and the closing phenylalanine or tryptophan. Each record gives: J gene, D gene, clone size, V gene, CDR3 protein, CDR3 DNA. D genes are given only for firm matches. Where a row states a size, it is once, few, many or the class of an expanded clone; other rows omit it.

TRBJ1-4 TRBD1 - TRBV24-1 CATSPGTGGKEKLFF TGTGCCACCAGTCCCGGGACAGGGGGCAAAGAAAAACTGTTTTTT
TRBJ2-1 TRBD2 once TRBV20-1 CSASVIGGAGNEQFF TGCAGTGCTAGTGTTATCGGGGGGGCCGGGAATGAGCAGTTCTTC
TRBJ2-5 - - TRBV27 CASTARDRETQYF TGTGCCAGCACGGCCAGGGATCGAGAGACCCAGTACTTC
TRBJ1-1 - few TRBV18 CASSPEGGTNTEAFF TGTGCCAGCTCACCGGAGGGAGGGACGAACACTGAAGCTTTCTTT
TRBJ2-7 - - TRBV25-1 CASEGGRDYEQYF TGTGCCAGCGAGGGCGGGCGCGACTACGAGCAGTACTTC
TRBJ2-2 TRBD2 - TRBV4-1 CASSPLAAANTGELFF TGCGCCAGCAGCCCTCTAGCGGCCGCGAACACCGGGGAGCTGTTTTTT
TRBJ1-5 - - TRBV30 CAWSPTGQPQHF TGTGCCTGGAGTCCGACTGGCCAGCCCCAGCATTTT
TRBJ1-2 - once TRBV4-2 CASSQKEGGIDGYTF TGTGCCAGCAGCCAGAAGGAAGGGGGAATAGATGGCTACACCTTC
TRBJ1-4 - - TRBV20-1 CSASSPGTNEKLFF TGCAGTGCTAGTTCGCCGGGAACTAATGAAAAACTGTTTTTT
TRBJ2-3 TRBD2 - TRBV27 CASSLLMAGGPVDTQYF TGTGCCAGCAGTTTACTCATGGCGGGGGGGCCTGTAGATACGCAGTATTTT
TRBJ2-2 TRBD2 - TRBV24-1 CATSRFGGDTGELFF TGTGCCACCAGTCGATTCGGGGGGGACACCGGGGAGCTGTTTTTT
TRBJ2-1 - - TRBV7-2 CASSPYSVSYNEQFF TGTGCCAGCAGCCCCTACTCGGTATCCTACAATGAGCAGTTCTTC
TRBJ2-5 TRBD1 - TRBV7-2 CASSFRQGPQETQYF TGTGCCAGCAGCTTCCGACAGGGACCCCAAGAGACCCAGTACTTC
TRBJ1-5 TRBD1 - TRBV6-1 CASSDLRDRGPNQPQHF TGTGCCAGCAGTGATCTCCGGGACAGGGGGCCAAATCAGCCCCAGCATTTT
TRBJ2-7 - - TRBV15 CATSRGGGTYEQYF TGTGCCACCAGCAGAGGAGGGGGTACCTACGAGCAGTACTTC
TRBJ1-4 - - TRBV29-1 CSVEVPNSNEKLFF TGCAGCGTTGAAGTCCCCAACTCTAATGAAAAACTGTTTTTT
TRBJ2-7 TRBD1 - TRBV4-1 CASSLGQAYYEQYF TGCGCCAGCAGCCTGGGACAGGCCTACTACGAGCAGTACTTC
TRBJ2-1 - - TRBV5-4 CASSLELGVSYNEQFF TGTGCCAGCAGCTTGGAACTGGGAGTCTCCTACAATGAGCAGTTCTTC
TRBJ2-7 TRBD1 - TRBV18 CASSPTMTGGEQYF TGTGCCAGCTCACCAACCATGACAGGGGGCGAGCAGTACTTC
TRBJ1-2 - - TRBV6-2/TRBV6-3 CASSSGANYGYTF TGTGCCAGCAGTTCAGGGGCCAACTATGGCTACACCTTC
TRBJ1-5 - few TRBV10-3 CAISERGSSNQPQHF TGTGCCATCAGTGAACGAGGCAGTAGCAATCAGCCCCAGCATTTT
TRBJ1-1 TRBD1 - TRBV5-8 CASSWTGIAEAFF TGTGCCAGCAGCTGGACAGGGATAGCTGAAGCTTTCTTT
TRBJ2-7 TRBD1 once TRBV28 CASRMTGSYEQYF TGTGCCAGCAGGATGACAGGGTCCTACGAGCAGTACTTC
TRBJ1-5 TRBD1 - TRBV28 CASSPLRDRVNQPQHF TGTGCCAGCAGTCCCCTACGGGACAGGGTAAATCAGCCCCAGCATTTT